The 9 T cell receptor beta chains below all came from one sample that was sequenced in a study of blood T cell repertoires in COVID-19 (dated by TCRdb to 2018 to 2020). Libraries were constructed by the immunoSEQ multiplex PCR assay. TCRdb mirrors the immuneACCESS table, restricted to in-frame sequences. Some clones are absent from its copies; in checked studies, under half trace to an unresolved V gene, and the reason for the others is unknown. The sample table contains around 100,000 clones; only one count was recorded for roughly nine tenths of them. In total, the top ten clones hold roughly 0.88% of the sample. The sequencing input was peripheral blood. These receptors came from a man in his fifties or sixties with acute or convalescent COVID-19.

J is TRBJ2-7 and V is TRBV6-5; 9 positions agree with TRBD2. V shed 4 bases, J shed 3 bases, and the junction held 7 bases outside the gene matches. The CDR3 totals 15 residues. Looked up from germline, CDR1 is MNHEY and CDR2 is SVGAGI. The CDR3 DNA sequence: TGTGCCAGCAGTTGGATAGCGGGAGAAGGCTACGAGCAGTACGTC. Amino acid sequence: CASSWIAGEGYEQYV.

The rearrangement links TRBV15 to TRBJ1-1; no clear D gene. Trimming left V 0 bases short and J 0 bases short, with 5 bases between. This CDR3 is 14 amino acids long. Germline V gene data show CDR1 as LNHNV and CDR2 as YYDKDF (reference sequence). The CDR3 DNA sequence: TGTGCCACCAGCAGAGAAACGGTGAACACTGAAGCTTTCTTT. It translates to CATSRETVNTEAFF.

The chain links TRBV5-1 to TRBJ2-5; 12 bases are shared with TRBD2. From germline, CDR1 is SGHRS and CDR2 YFSETQ. V lost 4 bases, J lost 5 bases, and 21 bases stayed unmatched. The CDR3 consists of 20 residues. The CDR3 reads CASSRNPALAGGPHAETQYF. The CDR3 DNA follows: TGCGCCAGCAGCCGGAATCCCGCCCTAGCGGGAGGGCCCCACGCGGAGACCCAGTACTTC.

This chain connects TRBV5-8 to TRBJ2-2; 9 nucleotides align to TRBD1. The germline V gene has CDR1 SGHTS and CDR2 YDEGEE. The CDR3 consists of 14 residues. V trimming: 4 bases; J trimming: 6 bases; junction bases outside the gene matches: 4. The CDR3 nucleotides are TGTGCCAGCAGCATAGGACAGGGGTCCGGGGAGCTGTTTTTT. It encodes CASSIGQGSGELFF. Filled out from reference TRBV5-8 and TRBJ2-2, the complete variable domain reads EAGVTQSPTHLIKTRGQQATLRCSPISGHTSVYWYQQALGLGLQFLLWYDEGEERNRGNFPPRFSGRQFPNYSSELNVNALELEDSALYLCASSIGQGSGELFFGEGSRLTVL.

This chain joins TRBV5-1 and TRBJ1-1; 7 bases agree with TRBD1. The CDR3 loop spans 12 amino acids. The junction had 4 bases not matched to a gene; V was cut back by 7 bases and J by 4 bases. Germline assignment: CDR1 SGHRS and CDR2 YFSETQ. CDR3 in amino acids: CASRQGVTEAFF. CDR3 DNA: TGCGCCAGCCGACAGGGTGTCACTGAAGCTTTCTTT.

V is TRBV4-1 and J is TRBJ2-1; no clear D gene. CDR1 is MGHRA, CDR2 YSYEKL, per germline. The CDR3 has 16 residues. With 2 bases removed from V and 0 bases from J, the gap between germline ends came to 11 bases. DNA for the CDR3: TGCGCCAGCAGCCAACGTGCGGTGAGCTCCTACAATGAGCAGTTCTTC. This codes for CASSQRAVSSYNEQFF.

V gene TRBV6-5 combines with J gene TRBJ2-2; a possible D gene is TRBD1 (7 bases). Germline-derived CDR1 and CDR2 are MNHEY and SVGAGI. The CDR3 is 14 amino acids. Trimming left V 6 bases short and J 2 bases short, with 10 bases between. The CDR3 region is CASRQGGNTGELFF. CDR3 coding DNA: TGTGCCAGCAGGCAGGGGGGTAACACCGGGGAGCTGTTTTTT.

The CDR3 region is CASSQTDNEQFF. CDR3 nucleotides: TGTGCCAGCTCGCAAACAGACAATGAGCAGTTCTTC. The genes are TRBV18 and TRBJ2-1; D ambiguous. The CDR3 runs 12 residues. V lost 6 bases and J 5 bases, leaving 8 bases between the germline ends. CDR1 is KGHSH and CDR2 is LQKENI in the germline V gene.

The chain recombines TRBV18 with TRBJ2-7; unclear D gene. This CDR3 comprises 15 residues. Germline assignment: CDR1 KGHSH and CDR2 LQKENI. Trimming left V 2 bases short and J 3 bases short, with 14 bases between. CDR3 DNA: TGTGCCAGCTCACCAGACATTGGCAGATTCTACGAGCAGTACTTC. This sequence encodes CASSPDIGRFYEQYF.